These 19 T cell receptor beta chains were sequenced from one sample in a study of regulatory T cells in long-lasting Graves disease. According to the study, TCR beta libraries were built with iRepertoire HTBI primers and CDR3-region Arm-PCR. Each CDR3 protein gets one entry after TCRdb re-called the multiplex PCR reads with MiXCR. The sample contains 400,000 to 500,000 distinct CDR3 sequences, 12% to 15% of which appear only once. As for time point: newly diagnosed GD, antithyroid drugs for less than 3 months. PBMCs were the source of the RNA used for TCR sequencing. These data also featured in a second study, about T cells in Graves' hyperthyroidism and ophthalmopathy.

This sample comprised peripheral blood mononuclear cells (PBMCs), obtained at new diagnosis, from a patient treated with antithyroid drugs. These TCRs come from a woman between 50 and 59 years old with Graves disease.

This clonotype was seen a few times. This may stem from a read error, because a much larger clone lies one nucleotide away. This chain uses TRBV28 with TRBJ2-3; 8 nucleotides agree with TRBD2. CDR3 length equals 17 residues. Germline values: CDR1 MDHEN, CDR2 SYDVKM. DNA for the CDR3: TGTGCCAGCAGATGGGACTATGAGCGGGAGCTTCCAGATGCGCAGTATTTT. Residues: CASRWDYERELPDAQYF.

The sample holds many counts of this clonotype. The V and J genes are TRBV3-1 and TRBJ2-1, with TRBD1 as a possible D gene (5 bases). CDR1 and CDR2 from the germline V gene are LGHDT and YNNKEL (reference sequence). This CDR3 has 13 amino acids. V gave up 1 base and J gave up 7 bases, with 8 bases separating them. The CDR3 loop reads CASSQVRVNEQFF. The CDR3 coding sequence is TGTGCCAGCAGCCAAGTCAGGGTAAATGAGCAGTTCTTC.

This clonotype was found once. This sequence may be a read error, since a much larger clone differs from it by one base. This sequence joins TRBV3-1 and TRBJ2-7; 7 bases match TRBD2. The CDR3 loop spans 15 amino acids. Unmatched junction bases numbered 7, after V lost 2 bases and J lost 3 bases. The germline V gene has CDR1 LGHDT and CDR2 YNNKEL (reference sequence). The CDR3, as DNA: TGTGCCAGCAGCCAAACTGGCGGGAGCATCTACGAGCAGTACTTC. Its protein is CASSQTGGSIYEQYF.

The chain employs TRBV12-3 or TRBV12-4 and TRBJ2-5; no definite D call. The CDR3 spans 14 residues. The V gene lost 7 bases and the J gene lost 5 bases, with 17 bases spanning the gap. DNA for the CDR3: TGTGCCAGCAAACCAAGGGTGGCCAGCGAGACCCAGTACTTC. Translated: CASKPRVASETQYF.

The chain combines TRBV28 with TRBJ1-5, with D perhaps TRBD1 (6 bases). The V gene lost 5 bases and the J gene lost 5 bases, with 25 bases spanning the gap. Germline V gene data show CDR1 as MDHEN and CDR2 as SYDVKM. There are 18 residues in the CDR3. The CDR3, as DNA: TGTGCCAGCAGTCCCCAATCCAGGTGGGGGGCCGGTGATCAGCCCCAGCATTTT. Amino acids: CASSPQSRWGAGDQPQHF.

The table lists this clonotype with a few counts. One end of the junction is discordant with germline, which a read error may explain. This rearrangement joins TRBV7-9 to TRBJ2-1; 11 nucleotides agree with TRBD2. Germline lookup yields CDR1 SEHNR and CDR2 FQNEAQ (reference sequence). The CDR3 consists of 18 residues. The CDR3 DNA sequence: TGTACCAGCAGCCACGGGACTAGCGGATTCTCCCCGTACAATGAGCAGTTCTTC. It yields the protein CTSSHGTSGFSPYNEQFF.

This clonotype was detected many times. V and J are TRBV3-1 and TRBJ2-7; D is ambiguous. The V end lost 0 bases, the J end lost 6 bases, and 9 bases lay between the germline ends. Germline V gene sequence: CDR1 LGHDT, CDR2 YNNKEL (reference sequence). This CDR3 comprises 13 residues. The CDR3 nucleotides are TGTGCCAGCAGCCAAGACCCCCCCCTCGAGCAGTACTTC. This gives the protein CASSQDPPLEQYF.

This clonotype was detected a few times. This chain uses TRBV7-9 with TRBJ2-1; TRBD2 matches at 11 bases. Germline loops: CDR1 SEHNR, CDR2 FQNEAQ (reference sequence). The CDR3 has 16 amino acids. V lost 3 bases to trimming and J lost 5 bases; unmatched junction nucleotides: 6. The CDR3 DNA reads TGTGCCAGCAGCTTTAGCGGGAGGGCATGGGACAATGAGCAGTTCTTC. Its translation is CASSFSGRAWDNEQFF.

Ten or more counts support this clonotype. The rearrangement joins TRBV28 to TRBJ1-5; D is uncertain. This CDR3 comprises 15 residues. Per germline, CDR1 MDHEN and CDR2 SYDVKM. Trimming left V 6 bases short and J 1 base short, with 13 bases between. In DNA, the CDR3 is TGTGCCAGCAGGCCCCCCTACGGGAGCAATCAGCCCCAGCATTTT. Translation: CASRPPYGSNQPQHF.

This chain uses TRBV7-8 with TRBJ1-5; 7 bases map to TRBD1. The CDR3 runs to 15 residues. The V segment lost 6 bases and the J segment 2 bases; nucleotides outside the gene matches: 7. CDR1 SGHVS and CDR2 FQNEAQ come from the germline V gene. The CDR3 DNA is TGTGCCAGCAGTTCGAGGGGGCAGGGCAATCAGCCCCAGCATTTT. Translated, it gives CASSSRGQGNQPQHF.

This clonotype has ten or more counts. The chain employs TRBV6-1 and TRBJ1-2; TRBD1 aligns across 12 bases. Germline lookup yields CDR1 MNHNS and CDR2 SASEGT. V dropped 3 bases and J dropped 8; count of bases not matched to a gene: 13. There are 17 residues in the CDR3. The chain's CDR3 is CASSERDRGRGRVGYTF. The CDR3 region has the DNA TGTGCCAGCAGTGAGAGGGACAGGGGGCGCGGACGGGTCGGCTACACCTTC.

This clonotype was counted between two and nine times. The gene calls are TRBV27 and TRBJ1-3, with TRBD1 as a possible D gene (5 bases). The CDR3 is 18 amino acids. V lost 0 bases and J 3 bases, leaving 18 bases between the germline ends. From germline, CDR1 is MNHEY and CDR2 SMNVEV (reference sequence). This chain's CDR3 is CASSLSFSLQGYGNTIYF. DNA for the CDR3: TGTGCCAGCAGTTTATCGTTTTCGCTTCAGGGTTATGGAAACACCATATATTTT.

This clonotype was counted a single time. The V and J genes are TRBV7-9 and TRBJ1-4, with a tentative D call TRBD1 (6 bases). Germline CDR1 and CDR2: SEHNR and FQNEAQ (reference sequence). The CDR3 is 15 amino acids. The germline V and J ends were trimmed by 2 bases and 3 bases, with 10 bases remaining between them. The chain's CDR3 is CASSLQGLPNEKLFF. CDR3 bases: TGTGCCAGCAGCTTACAGGGGCTGCCTAATGAAAAACTGTTTTTT.

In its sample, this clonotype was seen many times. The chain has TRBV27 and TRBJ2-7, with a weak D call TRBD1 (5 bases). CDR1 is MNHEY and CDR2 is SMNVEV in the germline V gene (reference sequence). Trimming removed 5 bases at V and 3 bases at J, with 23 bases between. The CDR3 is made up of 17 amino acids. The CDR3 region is CASSPIGGRQLVYEQYF. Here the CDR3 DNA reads TGTGCCAGCAGTCCAATAGGTGGACGACAGCTAGTCTACGAGCAGTACTTC.

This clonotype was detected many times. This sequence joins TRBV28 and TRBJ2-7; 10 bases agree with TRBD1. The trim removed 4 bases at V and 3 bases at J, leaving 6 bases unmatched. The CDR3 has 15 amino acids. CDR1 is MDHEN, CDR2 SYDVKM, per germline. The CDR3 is CASSSTGTGDYEQYF. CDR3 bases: TGTGCCAGCAGTTCCACCGGGACAGGGGACTACGAGCAGTACTTC.

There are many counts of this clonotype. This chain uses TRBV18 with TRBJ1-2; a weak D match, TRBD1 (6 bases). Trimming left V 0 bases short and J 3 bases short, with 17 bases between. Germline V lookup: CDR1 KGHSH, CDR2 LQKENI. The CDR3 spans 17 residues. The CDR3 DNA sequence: TGTGCCAGCTCACCACCAGCTTGGGGGGCTAATGACTATGGCTACACCTTC. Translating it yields CASSPPAWGANDYGYTF.

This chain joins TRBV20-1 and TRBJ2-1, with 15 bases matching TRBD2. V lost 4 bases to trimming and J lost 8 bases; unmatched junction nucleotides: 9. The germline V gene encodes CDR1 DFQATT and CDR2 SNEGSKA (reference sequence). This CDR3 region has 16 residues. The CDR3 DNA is TGCAGTGCTATTGGGACTAGCGGGAGGTGGGGCCATGAGCAGTTCTTC. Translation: CSAIGTSGRWGHEQFF.

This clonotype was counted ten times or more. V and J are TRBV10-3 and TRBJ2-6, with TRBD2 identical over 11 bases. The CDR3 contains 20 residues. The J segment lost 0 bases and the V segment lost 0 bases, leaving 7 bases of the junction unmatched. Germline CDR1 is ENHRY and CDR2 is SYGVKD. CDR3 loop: CAISESNPGLAASGANVLTF. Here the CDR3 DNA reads TGTGCCATCAGTGAGTCGAATCCGGGACTAGCGGCCTCTGGGGCCAACGTCCTGACTTTC.

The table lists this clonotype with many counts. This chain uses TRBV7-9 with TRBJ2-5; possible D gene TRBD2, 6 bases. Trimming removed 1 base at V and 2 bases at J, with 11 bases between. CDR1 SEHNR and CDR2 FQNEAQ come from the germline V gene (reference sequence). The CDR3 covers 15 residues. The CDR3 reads CASSLEGGRQETQYF. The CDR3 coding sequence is TGTGCCAGCAGCTTAGAAGGTGGGAGGCAAGAGACCCAGTACTTC.